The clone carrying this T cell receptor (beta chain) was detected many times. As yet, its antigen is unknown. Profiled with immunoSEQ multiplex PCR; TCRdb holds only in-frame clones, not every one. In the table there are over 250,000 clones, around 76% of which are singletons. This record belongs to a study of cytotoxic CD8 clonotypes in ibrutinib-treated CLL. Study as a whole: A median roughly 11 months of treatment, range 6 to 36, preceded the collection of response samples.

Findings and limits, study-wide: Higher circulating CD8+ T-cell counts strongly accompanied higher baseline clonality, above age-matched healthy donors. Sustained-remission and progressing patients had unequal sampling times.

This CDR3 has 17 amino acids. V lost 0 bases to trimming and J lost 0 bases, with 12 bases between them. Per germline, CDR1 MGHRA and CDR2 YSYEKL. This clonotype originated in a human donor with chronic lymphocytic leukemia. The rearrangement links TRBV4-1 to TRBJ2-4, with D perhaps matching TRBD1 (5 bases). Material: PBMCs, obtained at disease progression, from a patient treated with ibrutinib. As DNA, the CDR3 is TGCGCCAGCAGCCAAGAGAAGGGGCAGCTAGCCAAAAACATTCAGTACTTC. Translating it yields CASSQEKGQLAKNIQYF.